This TCR beta chain is from a study of shared clonotypes between healthy human individuals. Germline loops: CDR1 SGDLS, CDR2 YYNGEE. Trimming removed 3 bases at V and 0 bases at J, with 16 bases between. The CDR3 has 16 amino acids. Only CD45RO-negative cells positively selected for CCR7 counted as naive CD8 cells, so terminally differentiated effector memory CD45RA+ cells were excluded. Each sorted subset replicate got 200 ng genomic DNA, 25,000 to 35,000 genomes. The authors' processing: ImmunoSEQ gave junction-only sequences without quality scores, so filtering differed. The data were produced by immunoSEQ multiplex PCR, yet TCRdb's version contains in-frame clones alone and is incomplete. Clonal size and the V and J genes are those of that table, whereas D and trimming came from the DNA. The sample consists of about 800,000 clones, 96% of them appearing once.

Sample: naive CD8+ T cells sorted from blood. The V and J genes are TRBV9 and TRBJ2-7; D is undetermined. The receptor comes from a man aged 25 to 45 in good health. This chain's CDR3 is CASSGNSKAFSYEQYF. The CDR3 bases are TGTGCCAGCAGCGGGAACTCGAAAGCTTTCTCCTACGAGCAGTACTTC. The complete variable domain, with remaining parts taken from reference TRBV9 and TRBJ2-7, reads DSGVTQTPKHLITATGQRVTLRCSPRSGDLSVYWYQQSLDQGLQFLIQYYNGEERAKGNILERFSAQQFPDLHSELNLSSLELGDSALYFCASSGNSKAFSYEQYFGPGTRLTVT.